This entry is about one TCR beta chain. The antigen is unknown. The data are from a study of T cells expressing NK-cell markers. Study observations and caveats: As a fraction of CD8+ T cells, dominant NKG2C+ clonotypes reached roughly 1.0-7.0% in six donors.

The authors generated TCR beta cDNA through 5'RACE template switching with UMIs. TCRdb reprocessed the 5' RACE reads, keeping one entry per CDR3 protein, no DNA. Here the sample table reports more than 90,000 distinct CDR3 sequences. The source material was blood T cells: a sorted CD56 or NKG2C T cell subset, CD4+ or CD8+ T cells, or bulk PBMC T cells (not recorded which). The TCR sequence derives from a woman between 18 and 75 years old in good health.

The CDR3 protein is CASSPAGQGISQPQHF. The chain links TRBV11-2 to TRBJ1-5; TCRdb names TRBD1, which stays unverified in the absence of DNA. Germline V gene sequence: CDR1 SGHAT, CDR2 FQNNGV. The CDR3 has 16 amino acids.